What follows describes a single T cell receptor (beta chain). No antigen is known for it. No clone much larger than this one lies a single base away; base qualities are absent. These data belong to a study of blood T cell repertoires in COVID-19 (dated by TCRdb to about 2020). For the study in its entirety: Collaborator samples came from the United States, Italy and Spain and covered acute and convalescent phases of COVID-19. The material from the prospective study consisted of cDNA or gDNA derived from T cells, B-cell-depleted T cells, or PBMCs. Subjects who had been exposed to COVID-19, were actively infected with it, or had recovered from it provided the deeply sampled blood TCRbeta repertoires that made up the dataset. The repertoires were released in a freely available public database meant as a resource for research on the immune response to SARS-CoV-2. The samples were drawn from two sources: the first 160 participants of the ongoing ImmuneRACE study, and 1,200 or so subjects contributed by 6 global collaborators. Sample metadata almost always included a de-identified subject ID, COVID-19 status, age in years and sex. Where HLA class I and class II types were available, the types were taken from metadata supplied by the sample provider, not from assay-based typing. What the authors observed across the whole study: Clinical and demographic metadata were provided uncurated, with the amount varying by source and participant.

Trimming costs V 0 bases and J 5 bases, and their ends lie 15 bases apart. Reading from cysteine to phenylalanine, the CDR3 counts 15 amino acids. The kept DNA is CDR3 alone, 45 bases in frame from the first base. According to the germline V gene, CDR1 reads SGHRS and CDR2 reads YFSETQ. TCRbeta CDR3 regions were amplified from genomic DNA using the immunoSEQ Assay, a bias-controlled multiplex PCR. In the source study's methods: Nucleated cell counts per sample were estimated from amplification of reference gene primers within the assay. Sequence reads were collapsed and filtered to measure the absolute abundance of every unique TCRbeta CDR3 rearrangement. For each sample, productive Simpson clonality was calculated by taking the square root of Simpson's diversity index across productive rearrangements. As stored in TCRdb, this immuneACCESS dataset retains in-frame rearrangements with V and J assigned. A fraction of the clones does not appear; measured against another copy, unresolved V genes explain less than half of the discrepancy, and the remainder lacks a known reason. That table is the source of V, J and clone size, and D and trimming were worked out from the DNA. The sample data list roughly 250,000 clones, and over 70% of these were observed just once. Clones ranked in the top ten supply about 3% of the sample.

Collaborating institutions collected whole blood in K2EDTA tubes following their own protocols. For TCRbeta analysis, collaborators shipped samples in one of three forms: frozen whole blood, isolated PBMCs, or DNA extracted from either of those sample types. The sequenced sample consisted of peripheral blood. The source of this sequence is an elderly woman with acute or convalescent COVID-19. The rearrangement joined TRBV5-1 to TRBJ2-7; the D segment could be TRBD2, given 6 matching bases. The encoded CDR3 is CASSLGGGDWNEQYF. In nucleotide form, the sequence is TGCGCCAGCAGCTTGGGTGGCGGGGATTGGAACGAGCAGTACTTC.